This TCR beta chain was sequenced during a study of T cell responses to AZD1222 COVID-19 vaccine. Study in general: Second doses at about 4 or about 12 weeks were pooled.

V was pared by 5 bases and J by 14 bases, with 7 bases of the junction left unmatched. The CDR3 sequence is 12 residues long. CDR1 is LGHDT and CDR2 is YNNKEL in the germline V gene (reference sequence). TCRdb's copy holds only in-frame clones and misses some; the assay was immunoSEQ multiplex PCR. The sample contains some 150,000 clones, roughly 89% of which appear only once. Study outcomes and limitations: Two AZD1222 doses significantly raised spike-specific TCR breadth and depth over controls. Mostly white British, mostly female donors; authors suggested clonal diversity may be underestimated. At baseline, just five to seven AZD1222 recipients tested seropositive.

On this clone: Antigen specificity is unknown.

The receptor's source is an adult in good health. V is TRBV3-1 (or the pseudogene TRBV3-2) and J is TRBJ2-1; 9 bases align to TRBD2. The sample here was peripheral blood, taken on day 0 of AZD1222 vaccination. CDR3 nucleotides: TGTGCCAGCAGCTATAGCGGGAGTATGGAGTTCTTC. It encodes CASSYSGSMEFF.